The 21 T cell receptor beta chains given below trace back to one sample, sequenced in a study of tumor and adjacent non-tumor tissue in lung cancer. TCRbeta libraries were built with three rounds of nested PCR, modified from ARM-PCR. TCRdb processed the multiplex PCR reads anew with MiXCR; each CDR3 protein has one entry. The sample shows 100,000 or so distinct CDR3 sequences, 75% to 85% of them seen only once. The template was RNA from unsorted bulk tissue. Distant lung tissue was collected more than 3 cm away from the tumor edge. Sequencing used distant non-tumor lung tissue. Receptor source: a man aged 55 to 69 with small cell lung cancer.

With regard to this clonotype: The germline gene is not matched at one end of the junction; a read error may be the cause. This chain connects TRBV12-3 or TRBV12-4 to TRBJ2-3; 7 positions agree with TRBD2. This CDR3 is built from 16 residues. CDR3 bases: TGTGTCAGCACTACGAGGGCTAGCGGAAGCACAGATACGCAGTGTTTT. It codes for CVSTTRASGSTDTQCF.

The rearrangement joins TRBV4-1 to TRBJ2-7; D gene unclear. This CDR3 is built from 14 residues. The V gene lost 6 bases and the J gene lost 1 base, with 13 bases spanning the gap. CDR1 and CDR2 from the germline V gene are MGHRA and YSYEKL. The CDR3 nucleotides are TGCGCCAGCAGTCTGGCGGAGACTTCCTACGAGCAGTACTTC. As protein: CASSLAETSYEQYF.

Concerning this clonotype: A read error may explain this, as a much larger clone is one base away. The chain carries TRBV30 and TRBJ1-4; D might be TRBD1 (5 bases). The CDR3 totals 14 residues. Germline V gene sequence: CDR1 GTSNPN, CDR2 SVGIG (reference sequence). The CDR3 DNA reads as TGTACCTGGAGCCACCGGGGGATTAATGAAAAACTGTTTTTT. Amino acid sequence: CTWSHRGINEKLFF.

The V gene is TRBV6-5, the J gene TRBJ1-2; 7 bases agree with TRBD1. The germline gives CDR1 MNHEY, CDR2 SVGAGI. The CDR3 runs 14 residues. V shed 6 bases and J 5 bases; nucleotides not matched to a gene: 9. The CDR3 sequence is CASRDTGVLYGYTF. The CDR3 nucleotides are TGTGCCAGCAGGGATACAGGGGTGCTGTATGGCTACACCTTC.

At least ten counts were recorded for this clonotype. The rearrangement joins TRBV5-1 to TRBJ2-2; possibly TRBD1 for D (5 bases). Germline-derived CDR1 and CDR2 are SGHRS and YFSETQ. V was pared by 3 bases and J by 5 bases, with 8 bases between. CDR3 length equals 13 residues. CDR3 protein: CASSWGQTGELFF. CDR3 coding DNA: TGCGCCAGCAGCTGGGGCCAGACCGGGGAGCTGTTTTTT.

Worth noting for this clonotype: A much larger clone sits a single nucleotide away, making a read error possible. This sequence joins TRBV5-1 and TRBJ2-3; 7 bases match TRBD1. CDR3 length: 15 amino acids. The germline CDR1 and CDR2 sequences are SGHRS and YFSETQ. CDR3 amino acids: CTSSLGQPNTDTQYF. The DNA for the CDR3 is TGCACCAGCAGCTTGGGACAGCCAAACACAGATACGCAGTATTTT.

Notes on this clonotype: The CDR3 does not end in the conserved phenylalanine or tryptophan, so this is likely a read error. J is TRBJ2-1 and V is TRBV11-2, with 13 bases aligning to TRBD2. Germline V CDR1 and CDR2: SGHAT, FQNNGV. This CDR3 has 19 residues. V gave up 4 bases and J gave up 3 bases; unmatched junction bases: 12. CDR3 in DNA: TGTGCCAGCAGCTCCGGGGGGGGGACTAGCGGGACTATCTACAATGAGCAGTTCCTC. It codes for CASSSGGGTSGTIYNEQFL.

This clonotype was counted once. The J gene is TRBJ2-6, the V gene TRBV4-2; weak D call: TRBD1 (6 bases). The germline V gene encodes CDR1 LGHNA and CDR2 YNFKEQ. CDR3 size: 15 residues. V was trimmed by 4 bases and J by 5 bases, leaving 12 bases between them. The DNA for the CDR3 is TGTGCCAGCAGCCGGGACAACCCTAGGGCCAACGTCCTGACTTTC. This translates into CASSRDNPRANVLTF.

A remark on this clonotype: No conserved phenylalanine or tryptophan ends this CDR3, so it is likely a read error. Because the CDR3's place on the DNA is in doubt, the DNA is left out and the CDR3 is given as listed by TCRdb. This chain connects TRBV4-2 to TRBJ2-2. The CDR3 spans 16 residues, counting both ends. CDR1 LGHNA and CDR2 YNFKEQ come from the germline V gene. This chain's CDR3 is CASSQDLKANTGELFY.

This chain connects TRBV11-2 to TRBJ2-1; the D gene is possibly TRBD1 (6 bases). The J call may be mistaken, given a closer DNA end match to TRBJ2-7. Germline V CDR1 and CDR2: SGHAT, FQNNGV. This CDR3 has 12 residues. The CDR3 DNA is TGTGCCACCAGGGGCCTAAATGGTGAGCAGTACTTC. Its translation is CATRGLNGEQYF.

Notes on this clonotype: Given the absence of the conserved phenylalanine or tryptophan at the CDR3 end, a read error is likely. Because the CDR3's place on the DNA is in doubt, the DNA is left out and the CDR3 is given as listed by TCRdb. The gene calls are TRBV11-2 and TRBJ2-1. The germline CDR1 and CDR2 sequences are SGHAT and FQNNGV. From its first to its last residue, the CDR3 has 14 amino acids. The CDR3 is CASSRADPYNELFY.

The chain couples TRBV20-1 to TRBJ2-2; D gene unclear. This CDR3 comprises 16 residues. Germline V gives CDR1 DFQATT, CDR2 SNEGSKA (reference sequence). Trimming removed 0 bases from V and 2 bases from J, with 13 bases in between. The CDR3 coding sequence is TGCAGTGCTAGAGACCCCTATAGGACCAACACCGGGGAGCTGTTTTTT. This translates into CSARDPYRTNTGELFF.

The V and J genes are TRBV11-1 and TRBJ2-3; no reliable D call. CDR1 and CDR2 from the germline V gene are SGHAT and FQDESV (reference sequence). Trimming removed 2 bases at V and 8 bases at J, with 8 bases between. The CDR3 is 12 amino acids. The CDR3 here is CASSLSHVTQYF. Written as DNA, the CDR3 is TGTGCCAGCAGCTTATCGCACGTTACGCAGTATTTT.

In this sample, this clonotype turned up a few times. The chain joins TRBV9 to TRBJ2-1; TRBD2 matches 11 bases. The V and J ends lost 3 bases and 5 bases, in that order; junction bases with no gene match: 4. The CDR3 is 15 residues long. Germline-derived CDR1 and CDR2 are SGDLS and YYNGEE. CDR3 sequence reads: CASSALAGGDNEQFF. The CDR3 DNA is TGTGCCAGCAGCGCCTTAGCGGGAGGGGACAATGAGCAGTTCTTC.

This clonotype was picked up a small number of times. V and J are TRBV20-1 and TRBJ1-3, with TRBD1 matching over 9 bases. The CDR3 is 15 amino acids. CDR1 is DFQATT, CDR2 SNEGSKA, per germline (reference sequence). Trimming took 6 bases from V and 2 from J; bases not matched to a gene: 8. The CDR3 DNA reads TGCAGTGCAAAAAAACAGGGGGCGCCTGGAAACACCATATATTTT. This codes for CSAKKQGAPGNTIYF.

J is TRBJ2-7 and V is TRBV11-2; the D gene is possibly TRBD1 (6 bases). V lost 6 bases and J 4 bases, leaving 16 bases between the germline ends. This CDR3 has 14 residues. Germline V lookup: CDR1 SGHAT, CDR2 FQNNGV. The CDR3 DNA reads TGTGCCAGCAGTTTGCGGGCGCAGGGGTACGAGCAGTACTTC. As protein: CASSLRAQGYEQYF.

Note on this clonotype: Just one base apart from a much larger clone, this may be a read error. The chain links TRBV7-8 to TRBJ2-3; 8 bases align to TRBD2. There are 14 residues in the CDR3. Per the germline V gene, CDR1 is SGHVS and CDR2 is FQNEAQ. The CDR3 DNA reads TGTGCCAGCAGCCGTAGCAATAGCGGGGATACGCACTATTTT. Its translation is CASSRSNSGDTHYF. The full variable domain, completed using reference TRBV7-8 and TRBJ2-3, is GAGVSQSPRYKVAKRGQDVALRCDPISGHVSLFWYQQALGQGPEFLTYFQNEAQLDKSGLPSDRFFAERPEGSVSTLKIQRTQQEDSAVYLCASSRSNSGDTHYFGPGTRLTVL.

Turning to this clonotype: One end of the junction does not line up with germline, which may come from a read error. The DNA for the CDR3 is TGCGCCAGCAGTTTAATGAGCAGGGAAGAGACCCAGTACTTC. This translates into CASSLMSREETQYF. The chain is built from TRBV12-3 or TRBV12-4 and TRBJ2-5, with TRBD1 as a possible D gene (5 bases). The length of the CDR3 is 14 residues.

The chain combines TRBV10-2 with TRBJ1-5; 8 nucleotides line up with TRBD1. This CDR3 has 13 amino acids. Germline CDR1 WSHSY, CDR2 SAAADI. V was clipped by 3 bases and J by 15 bases; unmatched bases: 10. CDR3 sequence: CASSDSRGQVSHF. The CDR3 coding sequence is TGCGCCAGCAGTGATAGTAGGGGACAGGTCTCGCATTTT.

With respect to this clonotype: A junction boundary mismatches the germline segment, possibly from a read error. The rearrangement joins TRBV20-1 to TRBJ2-3; no reliable D call. Germline-derived CDR1 and CDR2 are DFQATT and SNEGSKA (reference sequence). The CDR3 sequence is 13 residues long. CDR3 amino acids: CSAPTLGTDRQYF. Written as DNA, the CDR3 is TGCAGTGCCCCCACCCTAGGCACAGATAGGCAGTATTTT.

The V call is TRBV6-1, the J call TRBJ1-2; D call uncertain. CDR1 and CDR2 (germline): MNHNS, SASEGT. Trimming shortened V by 5 bases and J by 5 bases, and 12 bases separated the two germline ends. The CDR3 totals 13 residues. Written as DNA, the CDR3 is TGTGCCAGCAGTTGGACGACGAGGTATGGCTACACCTTC. Amino acids: CASSWTTRYGYTF.